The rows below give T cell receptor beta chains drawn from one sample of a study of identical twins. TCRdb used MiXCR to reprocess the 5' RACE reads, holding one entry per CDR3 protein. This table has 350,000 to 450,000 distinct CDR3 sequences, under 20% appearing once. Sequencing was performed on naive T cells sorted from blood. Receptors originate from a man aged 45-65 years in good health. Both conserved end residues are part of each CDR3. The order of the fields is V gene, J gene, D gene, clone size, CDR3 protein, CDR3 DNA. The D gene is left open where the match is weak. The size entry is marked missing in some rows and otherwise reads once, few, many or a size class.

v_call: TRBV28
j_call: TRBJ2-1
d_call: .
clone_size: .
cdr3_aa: CASRGGYRLDEQFF
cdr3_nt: TGTGCCAGCAGGGGGGGATATCGGCTGGATGAGCAGTTCTTC

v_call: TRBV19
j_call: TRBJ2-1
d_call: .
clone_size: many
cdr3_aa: CASSVASSYNEQFF
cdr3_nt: TGTGCCAGTAGTGTGGCTAGCTCCTACAATGAGCAGTTCTTC

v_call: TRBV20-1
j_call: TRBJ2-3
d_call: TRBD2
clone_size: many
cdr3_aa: CSAPLPGGDTQYF
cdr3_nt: TGCAGTGCCCCGCTCCCGGGAGGAGATACGCAGTATTTT

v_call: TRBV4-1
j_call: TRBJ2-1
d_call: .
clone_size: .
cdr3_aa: CASSLLPLASSYNEQFF
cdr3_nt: TGCGCCAGCAGCCTCCTGCCTCTAGCGTCCTCCTACAATGAGCAGTTCTTC

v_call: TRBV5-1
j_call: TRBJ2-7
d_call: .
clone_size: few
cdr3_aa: CASSLDRGGEQYF
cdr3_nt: TGCGCCAGCAGCTTGGACAGGGGGGGGGAGCAGTACTTC

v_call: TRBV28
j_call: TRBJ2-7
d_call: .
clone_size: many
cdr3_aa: CASSLLHSSYEQYF
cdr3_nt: TGTGCCAGCAGTTTGCTTCACAGCTCCTACGAGCAGTACTTC

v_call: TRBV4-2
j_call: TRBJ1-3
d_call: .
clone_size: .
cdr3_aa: CASSQPGLAPGNTIYF
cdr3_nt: TGTGCCAGCAGCCAACCTGGCCTGGCCCCTGGAAACACCATATATTTT

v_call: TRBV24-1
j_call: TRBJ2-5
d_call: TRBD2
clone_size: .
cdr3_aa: CATSDFSRGNQETQYF
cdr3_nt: TGTGCCACCAGTGATTTCTCGCGGGGGAACCAAGAGACCCAGTACTTC

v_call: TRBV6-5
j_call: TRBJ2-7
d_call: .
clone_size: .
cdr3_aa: CASSYSTGAAYEQYF
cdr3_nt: TGTGCCAGCAGTTACTCGACAGGCGCAGCCTACGAGCAGTACTTC

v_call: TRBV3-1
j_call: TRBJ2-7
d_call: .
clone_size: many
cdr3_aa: CASSQSLYEQYF
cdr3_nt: TGTGCCAGCAGCCAATCCCTCTACGAGCAGTACTTC

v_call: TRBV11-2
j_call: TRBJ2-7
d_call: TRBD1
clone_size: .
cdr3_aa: CASSFRDRGDEQYF
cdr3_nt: TGTGCCAGCAGCTTCCGGGACAGGGGGGACGAGCAGTACTTC

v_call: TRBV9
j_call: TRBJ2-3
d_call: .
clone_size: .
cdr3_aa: CASSAGATPRGGGADTQYF
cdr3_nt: TGTGCCAGCAGCGCAGGCGCGACTCCGCGCGGGGGCGGGGCAGATACGCAGTATTTT

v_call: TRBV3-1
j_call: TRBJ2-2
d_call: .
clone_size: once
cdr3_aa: CASSQAGYNGELFF
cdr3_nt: TGTGCCAGCAGCCAAGCAGGGTACAACGGGGAGCTGTTTTTT

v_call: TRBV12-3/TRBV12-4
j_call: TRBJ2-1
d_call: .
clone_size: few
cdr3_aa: CASSPRGFRRFNEQFF
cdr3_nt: TGTGCCAGCAGCCCAAGGGGATTCCGGCGCTTCAATGAGCAGTTCTTC

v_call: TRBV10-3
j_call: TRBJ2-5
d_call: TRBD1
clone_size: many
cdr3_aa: CAISEGTARETQYF
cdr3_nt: TGTGCCATCAGTGAAGGGACAGCTCGAGAGACCCAGTACTTC

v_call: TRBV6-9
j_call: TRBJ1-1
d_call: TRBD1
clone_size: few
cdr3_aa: CASSLDASPGQDPNTEAFF
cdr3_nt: TGTGCCAGCAGTCTTGACGCCTCGCCGGGACAGGACCCGAACACTGAAGCTTTCTTT

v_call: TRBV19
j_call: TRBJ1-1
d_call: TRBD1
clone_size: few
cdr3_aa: CASSTWTGPLEAFF
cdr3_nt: TGTGCCAGTAGTACTTGGACAGGCCCTCTTGAAGCTTTCTTT

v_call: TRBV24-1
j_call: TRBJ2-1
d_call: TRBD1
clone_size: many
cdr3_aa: CATSDLKQGAGPEQFF
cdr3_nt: TGTGCCACCAGTGATTTAAAACAGGGGGCGGGCCCTGAGCAGTTCTTC

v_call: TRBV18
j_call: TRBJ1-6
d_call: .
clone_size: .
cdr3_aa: CASSPSLGRPLHF
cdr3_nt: TGTGCCAGCTCACCAAGTTTGGGCAGGCCACTCCACTTT

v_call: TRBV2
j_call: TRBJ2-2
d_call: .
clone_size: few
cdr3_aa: CASSEENDGELFF
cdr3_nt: TGTGCCAGCAGTGAGGAGAACGACGGGGAGCTGTTTTTT

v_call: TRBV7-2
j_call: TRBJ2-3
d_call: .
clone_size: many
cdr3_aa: CASSLGGHSTDTQYF
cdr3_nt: TGTGCCAGCAGCTTAGGGGGCCACAGCACAGATACGCAGTATTTT

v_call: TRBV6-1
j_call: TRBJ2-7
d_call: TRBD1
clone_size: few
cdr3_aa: CASSLMGSGTGYSHEQYF
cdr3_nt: TGTGCCAGCAGTCTCATGGGATCCGGGACAGGGTATAGCCACGAGCAGTACTTC

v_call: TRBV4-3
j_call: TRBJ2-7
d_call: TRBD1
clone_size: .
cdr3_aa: CASSQVTGQGIYEQYF
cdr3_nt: TGCGCCAGCAGCCAAGTTACGGGACAGGGTATCTACGAGCAGTACTTC

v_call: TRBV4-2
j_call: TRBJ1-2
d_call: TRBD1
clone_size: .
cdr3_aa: CASSQETTGAYGYTF
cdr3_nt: TGTGCCAGCAGCCAAGAGACCACAGGGGCCTATGGCTACACCTTC

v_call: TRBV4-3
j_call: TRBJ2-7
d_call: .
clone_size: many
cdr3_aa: CASSQGTDFYEQYF
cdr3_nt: TGCGCCAGCAGCCAAGGGACCGATTTCTACGAGCAGTACTTC

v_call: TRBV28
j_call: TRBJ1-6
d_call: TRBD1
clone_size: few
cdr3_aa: CATVPGQGTSPLHF
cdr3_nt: TGTGCCACAGTACCGGGACAGGGAACTTCACCCCTCCACTTT

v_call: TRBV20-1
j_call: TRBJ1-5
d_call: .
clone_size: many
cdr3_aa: CSAREARNNQPQHF
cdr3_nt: TGCAGTGCTAGAGAGGCTCGGAACAATCAGCCCCAGCATTTT

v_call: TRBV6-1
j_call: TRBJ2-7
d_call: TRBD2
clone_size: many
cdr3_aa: CASSHSGGAYEQYF
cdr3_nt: TGTGCCAGCAGTCATAGCGGGGGGGCCTACGAGCAGTACTTC

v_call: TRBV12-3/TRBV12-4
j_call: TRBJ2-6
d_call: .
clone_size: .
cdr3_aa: CASRDTGSGANVLTF
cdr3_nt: TGTGCCAGCAGGGACACAGGGTCTGGGGCCAACGTCCTGACTTTC

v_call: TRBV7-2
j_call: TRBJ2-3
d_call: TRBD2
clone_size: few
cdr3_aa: CASRRAGTSVGDTQYF
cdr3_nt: TGTGCCAGCAGACGGGCCGGGACTAGCGTAGGAGATACGCAGTATTTT

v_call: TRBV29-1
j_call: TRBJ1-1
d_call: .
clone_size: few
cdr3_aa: CSVGIRGALNTEAFF
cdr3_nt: TGCAGCGTTGGGATCCGTGGGGCCCTGAACACTGAAGCTTTCTTT